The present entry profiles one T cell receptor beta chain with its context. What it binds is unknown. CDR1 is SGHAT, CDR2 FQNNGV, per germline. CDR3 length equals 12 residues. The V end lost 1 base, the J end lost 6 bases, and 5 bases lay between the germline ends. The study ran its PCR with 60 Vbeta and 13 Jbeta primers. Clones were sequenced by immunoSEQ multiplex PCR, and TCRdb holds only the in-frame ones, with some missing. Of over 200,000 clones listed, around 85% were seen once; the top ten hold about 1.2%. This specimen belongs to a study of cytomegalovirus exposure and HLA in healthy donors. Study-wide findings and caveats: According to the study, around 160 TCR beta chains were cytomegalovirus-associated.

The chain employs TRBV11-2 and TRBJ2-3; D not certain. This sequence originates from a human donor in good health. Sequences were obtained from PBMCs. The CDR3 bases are TGTGCCAGCAGCTTAGCTGCGGATACGCAGTATTTT. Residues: CASSLAADTQYF.